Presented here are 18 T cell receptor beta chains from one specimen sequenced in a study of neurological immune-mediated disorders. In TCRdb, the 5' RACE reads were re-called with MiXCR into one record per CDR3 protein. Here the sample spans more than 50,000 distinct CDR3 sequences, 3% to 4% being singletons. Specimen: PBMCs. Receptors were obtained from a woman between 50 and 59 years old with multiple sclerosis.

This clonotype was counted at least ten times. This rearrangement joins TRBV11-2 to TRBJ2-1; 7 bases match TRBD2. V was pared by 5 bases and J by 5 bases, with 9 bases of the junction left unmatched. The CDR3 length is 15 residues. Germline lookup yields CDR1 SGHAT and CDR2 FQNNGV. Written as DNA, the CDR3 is TGTGCCAGCAGCCTGTTTAGCGGGTTAAACAATGAGCAGTTCTTC. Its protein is CASSLFSGLNNEQFF.

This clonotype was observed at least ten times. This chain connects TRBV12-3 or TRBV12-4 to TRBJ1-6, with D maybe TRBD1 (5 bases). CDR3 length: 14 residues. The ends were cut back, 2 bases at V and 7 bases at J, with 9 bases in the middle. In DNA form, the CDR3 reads TGTGCCAGCAGTTTACAGGGTGGGAATTCACCCCTCCACTTT. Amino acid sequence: CASSLQGGNSPLHF.

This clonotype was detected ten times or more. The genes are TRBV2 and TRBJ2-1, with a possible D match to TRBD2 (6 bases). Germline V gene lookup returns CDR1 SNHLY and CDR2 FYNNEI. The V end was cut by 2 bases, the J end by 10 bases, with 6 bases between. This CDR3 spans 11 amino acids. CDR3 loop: CASSELAEQFF. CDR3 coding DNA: TGTGCCAGCAGTGAACTAGCGGAGCAGTTCTTC.

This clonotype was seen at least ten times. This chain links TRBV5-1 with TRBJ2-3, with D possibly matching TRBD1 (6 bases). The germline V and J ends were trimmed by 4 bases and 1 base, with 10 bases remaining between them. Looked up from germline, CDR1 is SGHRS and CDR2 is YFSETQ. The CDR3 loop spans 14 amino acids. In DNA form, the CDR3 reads TGCGCCAGCAGCGACGGACAGCGCACAGATACGCAGTATTTT. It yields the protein CASSDGQRTDTQYF.

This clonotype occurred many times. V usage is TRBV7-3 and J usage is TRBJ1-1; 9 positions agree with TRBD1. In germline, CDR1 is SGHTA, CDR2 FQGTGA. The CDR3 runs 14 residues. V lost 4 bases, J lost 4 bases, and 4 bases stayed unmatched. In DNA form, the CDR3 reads TGTGCCAGCAGCTCCGAGACAGGGGGCACTGAAGCTTTCTTT. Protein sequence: CASSSETGGTEAFF.

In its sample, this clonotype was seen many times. CDR3 protein: CSARDRAYEQYF. The CDR3 DNA follows: TGCAGTGCTAGAGACAGGGCCTACGAGCAGTACTTC. The chain combines TRBV20-1 with TRBJ2-7; weak D call: TRBD1 (5 bases). The CDR3 has 12 residues. Trimming took off 0 bases at V and 2 bases at J, with 5 bases between the two ends. The germline V gene encodes CDR1 DFQATT and CDR2 SNEGSKA (reference sequence).

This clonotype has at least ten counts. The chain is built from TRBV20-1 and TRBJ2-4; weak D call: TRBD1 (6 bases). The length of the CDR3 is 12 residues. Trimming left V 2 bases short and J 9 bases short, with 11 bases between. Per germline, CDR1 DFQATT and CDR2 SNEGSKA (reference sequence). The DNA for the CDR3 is TGCAGTGCTAGACTACAGGGCGGCATTCAGTACTTC. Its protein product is CSARLQGGIQYF.

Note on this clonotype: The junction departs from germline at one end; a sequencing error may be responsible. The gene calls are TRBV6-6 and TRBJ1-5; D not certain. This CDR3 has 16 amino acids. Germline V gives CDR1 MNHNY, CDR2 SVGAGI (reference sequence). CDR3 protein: CASSYSRAGMNQPQNF. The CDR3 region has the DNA TGTGCCAGCAGTTACTCGAGGGCAGGAATGAATCAGCCCCAGAATTTT.

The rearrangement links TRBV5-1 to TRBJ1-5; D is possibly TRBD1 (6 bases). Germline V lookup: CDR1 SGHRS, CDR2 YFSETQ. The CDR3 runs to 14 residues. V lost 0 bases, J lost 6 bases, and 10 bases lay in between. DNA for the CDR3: TGCGCCAGCAGCTTGGAAGGGGGTTCTCAGCCCCAGCATTTT. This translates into CASSLEGGSQPQHF.

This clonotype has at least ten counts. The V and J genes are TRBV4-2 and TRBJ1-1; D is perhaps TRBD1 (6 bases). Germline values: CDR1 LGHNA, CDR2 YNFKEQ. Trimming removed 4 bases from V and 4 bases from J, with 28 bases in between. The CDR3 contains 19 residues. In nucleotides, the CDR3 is TGTGCCAGCAGCCGCCCGCTGGCTGGAGACAGGATTCAACGCACTGAAGCTTTCTTT. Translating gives CASSRPLAGDRIQRTEAFF.

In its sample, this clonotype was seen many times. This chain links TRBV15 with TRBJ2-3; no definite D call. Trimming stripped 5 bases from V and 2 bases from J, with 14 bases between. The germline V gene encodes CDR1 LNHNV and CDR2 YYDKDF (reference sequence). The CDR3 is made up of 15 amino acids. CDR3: CATSSGRSPTDTQYF. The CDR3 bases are TGTGCCACCAGCTCGGGCAGATCCCCCACAGATACGCAGTATTTT.

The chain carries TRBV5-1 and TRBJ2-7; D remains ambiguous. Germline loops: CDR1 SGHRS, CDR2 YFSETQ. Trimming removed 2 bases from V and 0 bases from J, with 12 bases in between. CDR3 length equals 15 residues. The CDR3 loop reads CASSFMGRSSYEQYF. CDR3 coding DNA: TGCGCCAGCAGCTTCATGGGCAGGAGCTCCTACGAGCAGTACTTC.

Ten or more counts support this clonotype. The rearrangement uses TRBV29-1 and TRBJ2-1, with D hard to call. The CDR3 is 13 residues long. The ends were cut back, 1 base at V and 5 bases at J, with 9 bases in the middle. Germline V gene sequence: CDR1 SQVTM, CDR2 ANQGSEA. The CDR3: CSVEALRHNEQFF. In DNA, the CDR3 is TGCAGCGTTGAAGCATTAAGACACAATGAGCAGTTCTTC.

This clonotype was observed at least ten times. CDR3 DNA sequence: TGTGCCAGCAGCTTAGGAGTTATGATCTACGAGCAGTACTTC. Its translation: CASSLGVMIYEQYF. This sequence joins TRBV11-2 and TRBJ2-7; D gene uncertain. The CDR3 runs 14 residues. The V end lost 1 base, the J end lost 3 bases, and 10 bases lay between the germline ends. Germline CDR1 reads SGHAT; CDR2 reads FQNNGV.

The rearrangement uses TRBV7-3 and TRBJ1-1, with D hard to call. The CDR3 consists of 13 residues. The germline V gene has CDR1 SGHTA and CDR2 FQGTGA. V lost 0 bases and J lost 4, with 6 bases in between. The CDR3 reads CASSLTMGTEAFF. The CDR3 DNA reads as TGTGCCAGCAGCTTAACAATGGGCACTGAAGCTTTCTTT.

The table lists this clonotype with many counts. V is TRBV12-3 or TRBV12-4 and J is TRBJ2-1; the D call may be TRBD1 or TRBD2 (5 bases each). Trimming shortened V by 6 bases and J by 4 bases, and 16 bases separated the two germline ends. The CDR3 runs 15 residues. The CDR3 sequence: CASSWGRAGYNEQFF. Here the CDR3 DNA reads TGTGCCAGCAGCTGGGGACGGGCGGGTTACAATGAGCAGTTCTTC.

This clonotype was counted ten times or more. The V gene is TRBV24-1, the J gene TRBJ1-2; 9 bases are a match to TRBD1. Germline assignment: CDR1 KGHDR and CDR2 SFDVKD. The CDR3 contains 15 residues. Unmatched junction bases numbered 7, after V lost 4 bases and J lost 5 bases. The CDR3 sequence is CATSERDRERYGYTF. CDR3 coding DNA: TGTGCCACCAGTGAACGGGACAGGGAGAGGTATGGCTACACCTTC.

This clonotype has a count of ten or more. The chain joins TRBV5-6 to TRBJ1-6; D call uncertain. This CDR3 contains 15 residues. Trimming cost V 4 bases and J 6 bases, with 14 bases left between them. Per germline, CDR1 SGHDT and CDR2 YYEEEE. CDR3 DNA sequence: TGTGCCAGCAGCCCAGACGGAAAGAGTAATTCACCCCTCCACTTT. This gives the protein CASSPDGKSNSPLHF.